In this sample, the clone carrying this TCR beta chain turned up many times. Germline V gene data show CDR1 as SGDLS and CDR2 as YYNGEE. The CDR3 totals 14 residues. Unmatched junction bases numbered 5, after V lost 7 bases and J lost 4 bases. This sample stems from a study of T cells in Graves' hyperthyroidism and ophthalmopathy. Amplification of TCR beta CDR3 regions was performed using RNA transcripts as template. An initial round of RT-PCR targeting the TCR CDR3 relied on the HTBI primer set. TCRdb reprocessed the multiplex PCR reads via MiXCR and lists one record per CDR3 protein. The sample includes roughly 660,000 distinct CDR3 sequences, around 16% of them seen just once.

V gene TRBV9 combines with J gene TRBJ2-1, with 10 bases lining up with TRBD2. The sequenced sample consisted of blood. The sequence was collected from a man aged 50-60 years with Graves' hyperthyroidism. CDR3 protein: CASSKREGYNEQFF. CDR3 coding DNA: TGTGCCAGCTCGAAGCGGGAGGGTTACAATGAGCAGTTCTTC.